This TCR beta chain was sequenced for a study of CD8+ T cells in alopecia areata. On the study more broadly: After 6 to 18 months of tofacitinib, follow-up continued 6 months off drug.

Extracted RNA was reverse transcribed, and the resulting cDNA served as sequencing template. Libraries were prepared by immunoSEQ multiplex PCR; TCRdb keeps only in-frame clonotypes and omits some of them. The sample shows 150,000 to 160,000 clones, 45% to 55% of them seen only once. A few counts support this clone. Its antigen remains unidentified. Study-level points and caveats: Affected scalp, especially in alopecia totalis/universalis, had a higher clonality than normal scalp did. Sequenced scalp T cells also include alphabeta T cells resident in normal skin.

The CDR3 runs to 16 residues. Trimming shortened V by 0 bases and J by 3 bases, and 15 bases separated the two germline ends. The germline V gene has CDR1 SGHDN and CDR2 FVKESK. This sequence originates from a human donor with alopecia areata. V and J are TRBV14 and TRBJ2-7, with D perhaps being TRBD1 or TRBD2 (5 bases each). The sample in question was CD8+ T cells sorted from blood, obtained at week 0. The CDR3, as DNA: TGTGCCAGCAGCCAAGATTGGCAGGGACCATACTACGAGCAGTACTTC. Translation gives CASSQDWQGPYYEQYF.